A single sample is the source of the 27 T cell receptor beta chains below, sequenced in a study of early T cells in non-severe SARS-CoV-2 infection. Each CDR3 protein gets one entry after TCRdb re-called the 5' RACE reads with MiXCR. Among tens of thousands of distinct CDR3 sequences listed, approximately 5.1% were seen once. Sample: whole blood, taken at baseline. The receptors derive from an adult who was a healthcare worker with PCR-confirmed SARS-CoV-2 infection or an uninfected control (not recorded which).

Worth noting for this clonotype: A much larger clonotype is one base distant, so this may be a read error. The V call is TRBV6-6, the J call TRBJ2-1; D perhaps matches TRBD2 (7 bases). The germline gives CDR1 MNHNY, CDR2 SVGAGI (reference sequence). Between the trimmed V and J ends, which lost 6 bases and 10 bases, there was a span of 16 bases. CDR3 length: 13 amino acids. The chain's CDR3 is CASSQRKGGEQFF. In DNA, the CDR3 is TGTGCCAGCAGCCAACGGAAGGGGGGGGAGCAGTTCTTC.

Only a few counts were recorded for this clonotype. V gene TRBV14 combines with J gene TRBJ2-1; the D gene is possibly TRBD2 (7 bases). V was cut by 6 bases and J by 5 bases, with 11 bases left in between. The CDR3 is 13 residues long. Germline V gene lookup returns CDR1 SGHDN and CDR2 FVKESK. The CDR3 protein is CASRQGGNNEQFF. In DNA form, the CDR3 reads TGTGCCAGCAGACAGGGAGGGAACAATGAGCAGTTCTTC. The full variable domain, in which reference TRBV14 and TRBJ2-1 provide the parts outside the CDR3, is EAGVTQFPSHSVIEKGQTVTLRCDPISGHDNLYWYRRVMGKEIKFLLHFVKESKQDESGMPNNRFLAERTGGTYSTLKVQPAELEDSGVYFCASRQGGNNEQFFGPGTRLTVL.

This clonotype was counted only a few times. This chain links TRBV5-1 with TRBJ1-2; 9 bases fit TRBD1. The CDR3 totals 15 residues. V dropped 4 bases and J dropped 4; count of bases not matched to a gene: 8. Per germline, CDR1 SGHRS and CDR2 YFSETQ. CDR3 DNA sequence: TGCGCCAGCAGCCCCTGGGACAGGGCGGGCTATGGCTACACCTTC. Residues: CASSPWDRAGYGYTF.

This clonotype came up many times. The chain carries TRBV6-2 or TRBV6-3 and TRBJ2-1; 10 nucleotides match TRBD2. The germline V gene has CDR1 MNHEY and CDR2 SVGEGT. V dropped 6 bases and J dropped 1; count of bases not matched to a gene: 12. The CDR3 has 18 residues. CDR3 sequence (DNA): TGTGCCAGCAGCCTTTCCTCACCGGGACTAGCGTCCTACAATGAGCAGTTCTTC. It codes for CASSLSSPGLASYNEQFF.

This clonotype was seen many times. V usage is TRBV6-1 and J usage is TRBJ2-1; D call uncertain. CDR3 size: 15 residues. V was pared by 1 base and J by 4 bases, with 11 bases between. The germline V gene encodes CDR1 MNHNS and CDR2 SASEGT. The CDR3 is CASSEEAGSYNEQFF. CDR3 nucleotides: TGTGCCAGCAGTGAAGAAGCAGGCAGTTACAATGAGCAGTTCTTC.

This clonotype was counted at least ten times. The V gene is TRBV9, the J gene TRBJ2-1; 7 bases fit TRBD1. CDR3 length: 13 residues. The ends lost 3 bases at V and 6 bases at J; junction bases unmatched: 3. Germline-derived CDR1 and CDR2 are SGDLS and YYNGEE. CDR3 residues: CASSEGQPNEQFF. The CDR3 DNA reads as TGTGCCAGCAGCGAGGGACAGCCCAATGAGCAGTTCTTC.

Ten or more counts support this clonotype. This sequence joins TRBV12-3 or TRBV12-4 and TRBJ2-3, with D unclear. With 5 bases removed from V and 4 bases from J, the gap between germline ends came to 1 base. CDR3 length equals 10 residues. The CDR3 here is CASSADTQYF. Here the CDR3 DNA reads TGTGCCAGCAGTGCAGATACGCAGTATTTT.

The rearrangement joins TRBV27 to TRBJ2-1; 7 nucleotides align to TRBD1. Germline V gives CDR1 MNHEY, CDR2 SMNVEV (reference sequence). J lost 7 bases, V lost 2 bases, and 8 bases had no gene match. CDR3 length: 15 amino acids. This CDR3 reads CASSLRQGVRNEQFF. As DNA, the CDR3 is TGTGCCAGCAGTTTAAGACAGGGTGTAAGGAATGAGCAGTTCTTC.

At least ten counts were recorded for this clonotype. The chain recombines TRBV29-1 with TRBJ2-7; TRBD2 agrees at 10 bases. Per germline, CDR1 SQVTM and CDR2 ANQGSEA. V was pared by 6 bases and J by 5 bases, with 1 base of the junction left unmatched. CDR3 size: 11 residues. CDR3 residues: CSVAGGDEQYF. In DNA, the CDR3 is TGCAGCGTAGCGGGAGGGGACGAGCAGTACTTC.

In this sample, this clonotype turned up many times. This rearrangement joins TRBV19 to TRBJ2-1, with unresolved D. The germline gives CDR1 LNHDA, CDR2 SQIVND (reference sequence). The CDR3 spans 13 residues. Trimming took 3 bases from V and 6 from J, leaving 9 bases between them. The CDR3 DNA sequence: TGTGCCAGTAGTATGACTCCTGGCAATGAGCAGTTCTTC. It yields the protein CASSMTPGNEQFF.

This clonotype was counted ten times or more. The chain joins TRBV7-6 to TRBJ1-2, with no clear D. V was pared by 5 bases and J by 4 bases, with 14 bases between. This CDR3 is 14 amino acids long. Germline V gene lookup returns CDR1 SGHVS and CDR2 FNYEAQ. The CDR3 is CASSPDREGYGYTF. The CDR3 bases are TGTGCCAGCAGCCCAGACCGGGAGGGCTATGGCTACACCTTC.

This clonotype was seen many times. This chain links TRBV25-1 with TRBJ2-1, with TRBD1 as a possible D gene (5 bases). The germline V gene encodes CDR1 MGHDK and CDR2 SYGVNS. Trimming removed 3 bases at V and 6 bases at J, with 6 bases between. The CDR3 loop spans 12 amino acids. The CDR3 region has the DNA TGTGCCAGCAGTGACAGGGTCAATGAGCAGTTCTTC. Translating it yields CASSDRVNEQFF.

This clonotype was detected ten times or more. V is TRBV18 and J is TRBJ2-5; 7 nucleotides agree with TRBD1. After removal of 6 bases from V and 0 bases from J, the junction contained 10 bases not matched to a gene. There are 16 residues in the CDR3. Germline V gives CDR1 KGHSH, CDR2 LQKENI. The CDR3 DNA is TGTGCCAGCTCCACCCTCGACAGGGAGTACCAAGAGACCCAGTACTTC. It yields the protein CASSTLDREYQETQYF.

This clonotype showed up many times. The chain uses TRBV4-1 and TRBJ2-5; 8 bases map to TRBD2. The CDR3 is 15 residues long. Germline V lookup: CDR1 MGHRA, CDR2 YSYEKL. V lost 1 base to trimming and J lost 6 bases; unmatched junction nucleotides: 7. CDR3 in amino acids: CASSQVHPGGKTQYF. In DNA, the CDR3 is TGCGCCAGCAGCCAAGTGCACCCGGGGGGGAAGACCCAGTACTTC.

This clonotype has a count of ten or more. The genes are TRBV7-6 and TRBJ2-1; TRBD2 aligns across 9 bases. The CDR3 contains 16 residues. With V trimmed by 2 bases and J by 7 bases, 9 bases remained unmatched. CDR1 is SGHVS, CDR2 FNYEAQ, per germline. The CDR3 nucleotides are TGTGCCAGCAGCTTACCCCAAGCGGGAGGTGGGAATGAGCAGTTCTTC. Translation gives CASSLPQAGGGNEQFF.

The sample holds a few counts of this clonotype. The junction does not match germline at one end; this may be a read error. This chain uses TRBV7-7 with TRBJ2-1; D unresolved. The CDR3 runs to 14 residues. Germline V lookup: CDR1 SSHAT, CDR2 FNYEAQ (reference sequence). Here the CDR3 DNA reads TGTGCTAGCAGCTTACAGCTCGGTGGCAATGAGCAGTTCTTC. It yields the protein CASSLQLGGNEQFF.

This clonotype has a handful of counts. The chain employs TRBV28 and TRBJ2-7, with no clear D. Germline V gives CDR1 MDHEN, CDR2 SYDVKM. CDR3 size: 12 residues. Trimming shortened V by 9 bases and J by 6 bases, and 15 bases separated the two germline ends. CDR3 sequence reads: CASWEGLGEQYF. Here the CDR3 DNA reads TGTGCCAGTTGGGAAGGCCTGGGCGAGCAGTACTTC. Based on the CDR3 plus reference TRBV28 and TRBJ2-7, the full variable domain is DVKVTQSSRYLVKRTGEKVFLECVQDMDHENMFWYRQDPGLGLRLIYFSYDVKMKEKGDIPEGYSVSREKKERFSLILESASTNQTSMYLCASWEGLGEQYFGPGTRLTVT.

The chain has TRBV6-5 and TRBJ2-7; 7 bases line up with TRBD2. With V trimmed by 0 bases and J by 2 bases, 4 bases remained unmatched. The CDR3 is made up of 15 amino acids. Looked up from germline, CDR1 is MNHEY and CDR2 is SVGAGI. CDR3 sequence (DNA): TGTGCCAGCAGTTACTCGTGGGGGGGTACCTACGAGCAGTACTTC. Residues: CASSYSWGGTYEQYF.

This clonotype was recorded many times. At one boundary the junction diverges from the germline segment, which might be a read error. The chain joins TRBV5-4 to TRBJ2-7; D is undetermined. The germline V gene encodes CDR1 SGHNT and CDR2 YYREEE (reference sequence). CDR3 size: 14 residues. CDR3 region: CASSYGPVSSEQYF. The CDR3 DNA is TGTGCCAGCAGCTACGGACCAGTTTCCTCCGAGCAGTACTTC.

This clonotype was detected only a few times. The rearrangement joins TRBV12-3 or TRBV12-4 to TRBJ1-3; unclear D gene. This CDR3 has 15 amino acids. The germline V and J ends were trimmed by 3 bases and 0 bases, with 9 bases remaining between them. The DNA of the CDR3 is TGTGCCAGCAGTTTGCGGCAGAGCTCTGGAAACACCATATATTTT. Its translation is CASSLRQSSGNTIYF.

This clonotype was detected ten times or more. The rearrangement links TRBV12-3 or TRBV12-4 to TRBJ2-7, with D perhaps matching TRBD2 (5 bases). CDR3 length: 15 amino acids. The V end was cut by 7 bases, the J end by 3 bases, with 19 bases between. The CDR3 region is CASIRSGELNYEQYF. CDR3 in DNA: TGTGCCAGCATCCGGTCCGGGGAGTTAAACTACGAGCAGTACTTC.

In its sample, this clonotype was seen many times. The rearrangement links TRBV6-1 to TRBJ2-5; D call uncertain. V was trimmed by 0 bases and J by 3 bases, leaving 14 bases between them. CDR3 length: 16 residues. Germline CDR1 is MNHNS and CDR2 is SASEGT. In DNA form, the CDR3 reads TGTGCCAGCAGTGAAGCGCTTGGGTCAGCAGAAGAGACCCAGTACTTC. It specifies CASSEALGSAEETQYF.

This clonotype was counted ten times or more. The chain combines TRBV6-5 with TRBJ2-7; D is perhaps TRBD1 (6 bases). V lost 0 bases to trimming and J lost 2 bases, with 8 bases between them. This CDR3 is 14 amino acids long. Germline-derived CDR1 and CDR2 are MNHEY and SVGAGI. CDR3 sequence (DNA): TGTGCCAGCAGTTACTCGACAGGCACCTACGAGCAGTACTTC. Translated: CASSYSTGTYEQYF.

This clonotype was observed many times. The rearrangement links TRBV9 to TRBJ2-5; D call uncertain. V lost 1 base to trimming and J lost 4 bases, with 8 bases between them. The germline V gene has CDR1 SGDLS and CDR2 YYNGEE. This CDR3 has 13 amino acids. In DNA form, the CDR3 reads TGTGCCAGCAGCGTAAATCCGGGAGAGACCCAGTACTTC. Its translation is CASSVNPGETQYF.

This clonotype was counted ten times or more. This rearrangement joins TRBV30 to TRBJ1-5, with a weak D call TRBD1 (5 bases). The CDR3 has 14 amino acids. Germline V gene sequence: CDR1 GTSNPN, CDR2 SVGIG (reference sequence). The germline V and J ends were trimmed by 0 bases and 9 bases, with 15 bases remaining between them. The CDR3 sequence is CAWSVGHPSAPQHF. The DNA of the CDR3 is TGTGCCTGGAGTGTGGGGCACCCTAGCGCGCCCCAGCATTTT.

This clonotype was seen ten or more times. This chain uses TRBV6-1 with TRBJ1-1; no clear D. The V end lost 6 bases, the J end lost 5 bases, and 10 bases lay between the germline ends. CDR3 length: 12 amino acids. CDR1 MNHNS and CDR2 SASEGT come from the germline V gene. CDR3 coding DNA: TGTGCCAGCAGCGAGCGAGTGACTGAAGCTTTCTTT. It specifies CASSERVTEAFF.

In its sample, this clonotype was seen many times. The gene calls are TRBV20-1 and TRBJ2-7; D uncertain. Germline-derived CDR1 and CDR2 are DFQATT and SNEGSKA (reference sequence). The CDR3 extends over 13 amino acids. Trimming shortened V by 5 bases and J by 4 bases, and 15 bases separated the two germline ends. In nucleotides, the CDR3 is TGCAGTGCTTCTAAGGGTAGGGTTTACGAGCAGTACTTC. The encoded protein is CSASKGRVYEQYF.